This passage covers 10 T cell receptor beta chains from one sample sequenced in a study of blood T cell repertoires in COVID-19. Generated by immunoSEQ multiplex PCR, the TCRdb table keeps only in-frame clones and is missing some. The table lists roughly 260,000 clones, around 80% of them singletons, with about 4% in the top ten. Sequenced material: peripheral blood. These receptors came from a woman in her forties with active or convalescent COVID-19.

The rearrangement links TRBV5-1 to TRBJ2-5, with D possibly being TRBD2 (6 bases). The CDR3 length is 15 residues. CDR1 is SGHRS and CDR2 is YFSETQ in the germline V gene. V gave up 1 base and J gave up 1 base, with 11 bases separating them. CDR3 coding DNA: TGCGCCAGCAGCTTGAGTTCGGGGGTCCAAGAGACCCAGTACTTC. Translating it yields CASSLSSGVQETQYF.

The chain has TRBV6-5 and TRBJ2-2; D remains unclear. Germline CDR1 reads MNHEY; CDR2 reads SVGAGI. The CDR3 totals 13 residues. The ends were cut back, 5 bases at V and 6 bases at J, with 10 bases in the middle. The CDR3 bases are TGTGCCAGCAGTCCTCCTTCCGCCGGGGAGCTGTTTTTT. Translation gives CASSPPSAGELFF.

V and J are TRBV6-4 and TRBJ2-3, with a tentative D call TRBD2 (6 bases). The V gene lost 7 bases and the J gene lost 0 bases, with 20 bases spanning the gap. The CDR3 sequence is 17 residues long. Germline V gene sequence: CDR1 MRHNA, CDR2 SNTAGT. The CDR3 DNA is TGTGCCAGCATTCCGACTAGTCCAAGGAATAGCACAGATACGCAGTATTTT. This encodes CASIPTSPRNSTDTQYF.

This chain's CDR3 is CASSVGAGTSTDTQYF. CDR3 in DNA: TGTGCCAGCAGCGTTGGAGCGGGGACTAGCACAGATACGCAGTATTTT. V usage is TRBV9 and J usage is TRBJ2-3; 7 bases align to TRBD2. The germline V gene has CDR1 SGDLS and CDR2 YYNGEE. The CDR3 length is 16 residues. The ends lost 2 bases at V and 0 bases at J; junction bases unmatched: 6.

The V gene is TRBV7-2, the J gene TRBJ1-2, with D uncertain. Trimming took 4 bases from V and 3 from J, leaving 12 bases between them. Germline lookup yields CDR1 SGHTA and CDR2 FQGNSA. The CDR3 spans 14 residues. For the CDR3, the DNA is TGTGCCAGCAGCTCGACAAGGTGGGACTATGGCTACACCTTC. Protein product: CASSSTRWDYGYTF.

The rearrangement links TRBV29-1 to TRBJ2-6; D possibly corresponds to TRBD2 (5 bases). Trimming shortened V by 6 bases and J by 4 bases, and 10 bases separated the two germline ends. Germline values: CDR1 SQVTM, CDR2 ANQGSEA. CDR3 size: 13 residues. The CDR3 region has the DNA TGCAGCGTGGAGGACGGCGGGGCCAACGTCCTGACTTTC. Its protein product is CSVEDGGANVLTF.

This clone has a single count. The gene calls are TRBV29-1 and TRBJ1-1; TRBD1 matches at 8 bases. Germline V gene sequence: CDR1 SQVTM, CDR2 ANQGSEA. CDR3 length: 13 amino acids. V shed 6 bases and J 1 base; nucleotides not matched to a gene: 4. DNA for the CDR3: TGCAGCGTGGCACAGGGGGGGAACACTGAAGCTTTCTTT. As protein: CSVAQGGNTEAFF. The full variable domain, its missing parts supplied by reference TRBV29-1 and TRBJ1-1, is SAVISQKPSRDICQRGTSLTIQCQVDSQVTMMFWYRQQPGQSLTLIATANQGSEATYESGFVIDKFPISRPNLTFSTLTVSNMSPEDSSIYLCSVAQGGNTEAFFGQGTRLTVV.

The genes are TRBV5-6 and TRBJ1-2; D uncertain. Germline-derived CDR1 and CDR2 are SGHDT and YYEEEE. The CDR3 consists of 14 residues. The germline V and J ends were trimmed by 1 base and 4 bases, with 11 bases remaining between them. The CDR3 here is CASSLSTRIYGYTF. The CDR3 DNA follows: TGTGCCAGCAGCTTGTCCACCAGGATCTATGGCTACACCTTC.

The genes are TRBV3-1 (or the pseudogene TRBV3-2) and TRBJ1-2, with D maybe TRBD1 (6 bases). With 6 bases removed from V and 5 bases from J, the gap between germline ends came to 16 bases. The germline V gene has CDR1 LGHDT and CDR2 YNNKEL (reference sequence). This CDR3 comprises 14 residues. CDR3 residues: CASRPTGISYGYTF. The CDR3 region has the DNA TGTGCCAGCAGACCCACAGGGATTTCGTATGGCTACACCTTC.

The J gene is TRBJ1-2, the V gene TRBV4-1, with D perhaps matching TRBD1 (6 bases). This CDR3 contains 17 residues. Trimming removed 4 bases from V and 0 bases from J, with 18 bases in between. Germline values: CDR1 MGHRA, CDR2 YSYEKL. The CDR3 spells CASSPAIDRRTNYGYTF. In nucleotides, the CDR3 is TGCGCCAGCAGCCCAGCTATTGACAGGCGAACTAACTATGGCTACACCTTC.